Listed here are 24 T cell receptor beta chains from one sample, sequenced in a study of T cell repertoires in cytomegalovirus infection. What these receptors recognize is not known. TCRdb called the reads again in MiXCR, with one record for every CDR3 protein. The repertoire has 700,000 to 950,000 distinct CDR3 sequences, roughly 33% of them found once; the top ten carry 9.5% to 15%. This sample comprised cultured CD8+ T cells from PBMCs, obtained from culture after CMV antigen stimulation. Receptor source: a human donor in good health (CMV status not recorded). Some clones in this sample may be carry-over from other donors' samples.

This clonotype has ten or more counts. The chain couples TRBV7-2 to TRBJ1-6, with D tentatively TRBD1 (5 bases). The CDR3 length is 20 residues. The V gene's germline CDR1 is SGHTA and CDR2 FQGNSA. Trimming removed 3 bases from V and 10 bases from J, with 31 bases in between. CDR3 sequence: CASSFLHPIEESYGGSPLHF. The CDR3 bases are TGTGCCAGCAGCTTTTTACACCCTATCGAGGAGTCCTACGGGGGGTCACCCCTCCACTTT.

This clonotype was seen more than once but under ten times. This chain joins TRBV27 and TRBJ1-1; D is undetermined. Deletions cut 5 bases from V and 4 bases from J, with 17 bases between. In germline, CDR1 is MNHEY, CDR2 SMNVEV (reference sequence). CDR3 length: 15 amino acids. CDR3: CASSRDLYGLTEAFF. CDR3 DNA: TGTGCCAGCAGTCGAGACTTGTACGGGCTCACTGAAGCTTTCTTT.

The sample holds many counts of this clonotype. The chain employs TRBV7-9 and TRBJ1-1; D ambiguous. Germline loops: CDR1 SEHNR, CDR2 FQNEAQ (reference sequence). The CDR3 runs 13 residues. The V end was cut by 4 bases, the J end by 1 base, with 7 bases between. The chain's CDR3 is CASSWRGNTEAFF. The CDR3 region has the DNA TGTGCCAGCAGCTGGCGGGGGAACACTGAAGCTTTCTTT.

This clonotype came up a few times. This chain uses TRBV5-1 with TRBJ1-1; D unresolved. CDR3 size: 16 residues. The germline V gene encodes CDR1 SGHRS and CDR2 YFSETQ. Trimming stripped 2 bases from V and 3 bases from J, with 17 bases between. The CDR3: CASSFQLAKEDTEAFF. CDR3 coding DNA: TGCGCCAGCAGCTTTCAATTGGCCAAAGAGGACACTGAAGCTTTCTTT.

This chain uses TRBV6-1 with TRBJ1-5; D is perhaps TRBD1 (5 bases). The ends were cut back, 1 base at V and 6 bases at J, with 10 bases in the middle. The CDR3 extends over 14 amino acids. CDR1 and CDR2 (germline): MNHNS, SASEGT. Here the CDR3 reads CASSEVQDRQPQHF. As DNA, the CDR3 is TGTGCCAGCAGTGAAGTACAGGATCGTCAGCCCCAGCATTTT.

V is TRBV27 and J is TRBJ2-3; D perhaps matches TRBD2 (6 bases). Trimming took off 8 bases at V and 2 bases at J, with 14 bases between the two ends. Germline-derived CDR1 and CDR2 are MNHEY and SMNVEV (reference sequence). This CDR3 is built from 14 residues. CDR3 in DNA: TGTGCCAGCCGCGATTGGGGGGACACAGATACGCAGTATTTT. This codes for CASRDWGDTDTQYF.

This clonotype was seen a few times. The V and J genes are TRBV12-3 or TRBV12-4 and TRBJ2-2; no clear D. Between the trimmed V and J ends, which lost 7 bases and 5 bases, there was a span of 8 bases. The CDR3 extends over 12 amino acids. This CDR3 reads CASILRTGELFF. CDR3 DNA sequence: TGTGCCAGCATTTTGAGGACCGGGGAGCTGTTTTTT.

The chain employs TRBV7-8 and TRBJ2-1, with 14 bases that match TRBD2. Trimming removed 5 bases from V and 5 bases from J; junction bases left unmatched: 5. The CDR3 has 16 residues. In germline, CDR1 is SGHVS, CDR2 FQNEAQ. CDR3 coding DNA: TGTGCCAGCAGCCAAAAGACTAGCGGGGGGGACAATGAGCAGTTCTTC. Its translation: CASSQKTSGGDNEQFF.

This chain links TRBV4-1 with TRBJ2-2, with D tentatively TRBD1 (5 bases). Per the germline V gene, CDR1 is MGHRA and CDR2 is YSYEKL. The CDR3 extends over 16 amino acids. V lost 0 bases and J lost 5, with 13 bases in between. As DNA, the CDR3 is TGCGCCAGCAGCCAAGATCAAGGGGCAGGAACCGGGGAGCTGTTTTTT. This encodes CASSQDQGAGTGELFF.

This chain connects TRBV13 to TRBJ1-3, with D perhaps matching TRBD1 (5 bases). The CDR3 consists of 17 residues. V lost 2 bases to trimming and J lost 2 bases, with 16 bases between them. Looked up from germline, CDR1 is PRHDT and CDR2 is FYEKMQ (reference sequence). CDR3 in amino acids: CASSLSAGLPAGNTIYF. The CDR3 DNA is TGTGCCAGCAGCTTATCGGCAGGGCTCCCCGCTGGAAACACCATATATTTT.

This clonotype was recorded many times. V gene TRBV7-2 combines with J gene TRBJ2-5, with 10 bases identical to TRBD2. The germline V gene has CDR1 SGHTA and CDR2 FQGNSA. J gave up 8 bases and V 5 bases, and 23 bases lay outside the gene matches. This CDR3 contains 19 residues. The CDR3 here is CASSTWPLILAGEGRTQYF. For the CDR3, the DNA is TGTGCCAGCAGCACATGGCCCCTCATTCTAGCGGGGGAGGGGCGAACCCAGTACTTC.

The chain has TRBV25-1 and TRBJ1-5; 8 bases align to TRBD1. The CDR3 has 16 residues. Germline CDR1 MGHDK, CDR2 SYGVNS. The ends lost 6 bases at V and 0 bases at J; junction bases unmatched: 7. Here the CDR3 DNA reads TGTGCCAGCAGCCCGAGCGGACAGGGTAGCAATCAGCCCCAGCATTTT. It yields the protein CASSPSGQGSNQPQHF.

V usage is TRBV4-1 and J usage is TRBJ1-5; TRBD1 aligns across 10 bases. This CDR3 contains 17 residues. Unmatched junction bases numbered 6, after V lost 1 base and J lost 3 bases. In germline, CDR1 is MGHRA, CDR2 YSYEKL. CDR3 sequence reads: CASSQVRTGGDNQPQHF. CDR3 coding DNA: TGCGCCAGCAGCCAAGTCAGGACAGGGGGAGACAATCAGCCCCAGCATTTT.

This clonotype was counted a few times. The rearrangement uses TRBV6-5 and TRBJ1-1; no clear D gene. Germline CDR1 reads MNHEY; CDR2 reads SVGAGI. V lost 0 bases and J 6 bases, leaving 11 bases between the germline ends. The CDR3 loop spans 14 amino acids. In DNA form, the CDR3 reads TGTGCCAGCAGTTACTCGAGGATGGTGGCTGAAGCTTTCTTT. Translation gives CASSYSRMVAEAFF.

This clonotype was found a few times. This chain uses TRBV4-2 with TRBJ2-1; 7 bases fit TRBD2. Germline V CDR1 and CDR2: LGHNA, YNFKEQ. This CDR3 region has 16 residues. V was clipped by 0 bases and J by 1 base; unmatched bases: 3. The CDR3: CASSQDAGVSYNEQFF. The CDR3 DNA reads TGTGCCAGCAGCCAAGACGCGGGGGTTTCCTACAATGAGCAGTTCTTC.

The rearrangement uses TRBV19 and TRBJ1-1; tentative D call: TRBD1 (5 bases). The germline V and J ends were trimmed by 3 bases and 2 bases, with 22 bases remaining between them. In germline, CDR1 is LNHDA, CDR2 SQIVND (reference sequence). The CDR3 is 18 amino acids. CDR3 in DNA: TGTGCCAGTAGTATTTTGAGGGGACCCCCCCTGGGTAACACTGAAGCTTTCTTT. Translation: CASSILRGPPLGNTEAFF.

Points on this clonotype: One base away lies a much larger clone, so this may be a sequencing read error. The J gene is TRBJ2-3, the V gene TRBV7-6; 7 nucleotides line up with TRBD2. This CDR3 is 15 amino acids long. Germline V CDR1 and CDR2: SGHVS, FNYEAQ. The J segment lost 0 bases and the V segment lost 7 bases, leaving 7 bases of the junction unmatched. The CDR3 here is CASTLGGVSTDTQYF. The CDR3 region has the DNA TGTGCCAGCACCCTGGGGGGGGTCAGCACAGATACGCAGTATTTT.

CDR3 in DNA: TGTGCCAGCAGCACGATTGTTAAGACTTGGGGGTATGGCTACACCTTC. This translates into CASSTIVKTWGYGYTF. This chain connects TRBV2 to TRBJ1-2; a weak D match, TRBD1 (5 bases). The CDR3 is 16 residues long. V lost 6 bases to trimming and J lost 5 bases, with 22 bases between them. Per germline, CDR1 SNHLY and CDR2 FYNNEI.

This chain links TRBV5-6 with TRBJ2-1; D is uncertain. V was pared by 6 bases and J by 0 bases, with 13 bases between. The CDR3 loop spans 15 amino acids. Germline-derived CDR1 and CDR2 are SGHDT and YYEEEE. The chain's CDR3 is CASTGVLHSYNEQFF. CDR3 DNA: TGTGCCAGCACCGGAGTTTTACACTCCTACAATGAGCAGTTCTTC.

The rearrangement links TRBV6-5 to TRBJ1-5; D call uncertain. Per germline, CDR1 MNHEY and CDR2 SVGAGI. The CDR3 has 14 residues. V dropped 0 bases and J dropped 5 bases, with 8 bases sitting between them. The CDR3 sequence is CASSYSSADQPQHF. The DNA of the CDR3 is TGTGCCAGCAGTTACTCGTCAGCTGATCAGCCCCAGCATTTT.

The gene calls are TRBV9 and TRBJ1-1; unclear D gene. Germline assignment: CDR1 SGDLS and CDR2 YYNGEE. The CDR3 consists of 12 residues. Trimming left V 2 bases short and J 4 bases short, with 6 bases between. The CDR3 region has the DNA TGTGCCAGCAGCGTTCGGGGCACTGAAGCTTTCTTT. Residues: CASSVRGTEAFF. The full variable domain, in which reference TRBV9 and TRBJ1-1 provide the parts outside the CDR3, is DSGVTQTPKHLITATGQRVTLRCSPRSGDLSVYWYQQSLDQGLQFLIQYYNGEERAKGNILERFSAQQFPDLHSELNLSSLELGDSALYFCASSVRGTEAFFGQGTRLTVV.

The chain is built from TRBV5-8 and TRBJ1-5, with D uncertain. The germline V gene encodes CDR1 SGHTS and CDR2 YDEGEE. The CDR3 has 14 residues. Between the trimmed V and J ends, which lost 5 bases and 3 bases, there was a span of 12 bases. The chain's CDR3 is CASSSDSFNQPQHF. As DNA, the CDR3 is TGTGCCAGCAGTTCCGACTCTTTCAATCAGCCCCAGCATTTT.

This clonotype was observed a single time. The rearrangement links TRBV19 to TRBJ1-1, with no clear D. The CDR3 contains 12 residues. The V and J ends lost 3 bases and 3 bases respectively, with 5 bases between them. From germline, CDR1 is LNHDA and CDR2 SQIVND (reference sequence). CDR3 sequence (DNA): TGTGCCAGTAGTATCGATTACACTGAAGCTTTCTTT. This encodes CASSIDYTEAFF.

CDR3 loop: CAISEFAPGGHNEQFF. Here the CDR3 DNA reads TGTGCCATCAGTGAGTTTGCCCCAGGCGGCCACAATGAGCAGTTCTTC. This chain links TRBV10-3 with TRBJ2-1; D unclear. The CDR3 covers 16 residues. V lost 1 base to trimming and J lost 5 bases, with 15 bases between them. Looked up from germline, CDR1 is ENHRY and CDR2 is SYGVKD.